A selection of T cell receptor beta chains follows, all from one sample in a study of T cell changes during pregnancy in multiple sclerosis. Only in-frame clones appear in the TCRdb table, and some are missing; sequencing was by immunoSEQ multiplex PCR. Of tens of thousands of clones listed, around 94% were seen once; the top ten hold less than 4%. The sequences come from CD8+ T cells from peripheral blood mononuclear cells, collected in the third trimester of pregnancy. The receptors come from a female donor in good health, enrolled as a control in a pregnancy study. CDR3s include the opening cysteine and the closing phenylalanine or tryptophan. A D gene is named only where the DNA matches it firmly. Clone size is stated in some rows and not others, as once, few, many or a class when expanded.

v_call	j_call	d_call	clone_size	cdr3_nt	cdr3_aa
TRBV2	TRBJ2-3	TRBD2	NA	TGTGCCAGCAGTGAATTTAGCGGGGTTTCAGGGGATACGCAGTATTTT	CASSEFSGVSGDTQYF
TRBV15	TRBJ1-1	NA	NA	TGTGCCACCAGCGCCTACGACACGAACACTGAAGCTTTCTTT	CATSAYDTNTEAFF
TRBV27	TRBJ1-5	NA	NA	TGTGCCAGCAACGGGCAGGGTCGCAATCAGCCCCAGCATTTT	CASNGQGRNQPQHF
TRBV7-9	TRBJ2-5	TRBD2	once	TGTGCCAGCAGCCCGAATAGCGGGGGACAAGAGACCCAGTACTTC	CASSPNSGGQETQYF
TRBV7-3	TRBJ2-5	NA	once	TGTGCCAGCAGCTTAACAGGGGGGGGAGAGACCCAGTACTTC	CASSLTGGGETQYF
TRBV9	TRBJ1-1	TRBD1	NA	TGTGCCAGCAGCGTCGGGGACAGGGGGCATCGGACTGAAGCTTTCTTT	CASSVGDRGHRTEAFF
TRBV9	TRBJ2-1	TRBD2	NA	TGTGCCAGCAGCCTATATGGGACTAGCGGGGGGGCATACAATGAGCAGTTCTTC	CASSLYGTSGGAYNEQFF
TRBV4-3	TRBJ1-2	TRBD1	NA	TGCGCCAGCAGCCAAGAGAGGGGGACAGGACTTAACTATGGCTACACCTTC	CASSQERGTGLNYGYTF
TRBV6-5	TRBJ1-1	NA	NA	TGTGCCAGCCTAGTTCACGCTTATGGCGCTGAAGCTTTCTTT	CASLVHAYGAEAFF
TRBV27	TRBJ2-7	NA	NA	TGTGCCAGCAGTTTGGGAGATTCGGGCTACGAGCAGTACTTC	CASSLGDSGYEQYF
TRBV2	TRBJ1-2	NA	NA	TGTGCCAGCAGAACGCGAAACTATGGCTACACCTTC	CASRTRNYGYTF
TRBV30	TRBJ2-5	NA	NA	TGTGCCTGGAGTAGTGGCGGGGGCGAGGAGACCCAGTACTTC	CAWSSGGGEETQYF